These T cell receptor beta chains were read from a single sample in a study of T-cell reconstitution after alpha-beta-depleted transplantation in children. A single record per CDR3 protein comes from TCRdb applying MiXCR to the PCR reads. The sample yields under 450,000 distinct CDR3 sequences, approximately 12% seen once. This sample comprised PBMCs, obtained from the stem cell graft. These receptors were taken from a human donor who donated a stem cell graft to a child with Fanconi anemia. Each CDR3 is given with its conserved first and last residue. D genes are given only for firm matches. The size field is filled for only some rows; it gives once, few, many or a size class.

CASSLFGGGSSGANVLTF | TGTGCCAGCAGCTTATTTGGGGGAGGTTCCTCTGGGGCCAACGTCCTGACTTTC | TRBJ2-6 | TRBV11-2 | - | -
CASRTFTGSGIQYF | TGTGCCAGCAGAACCTTCACAGGTTCGGGCATTCAGTACTTC | TRBJ2-4 | TRBV27 | - | few
CASSLNRPWANEQFF | TGTGCCAGCAGCTTAAATCGGCCATGGGCTAATGAGCAGTTCTTC | TRBJ2-1 | TRBV11-1 | - | few
CASSASPGQLNTEAFF | TGTGCCAGCAGTGCGTCTCCGGGACAGCTGAACACTGAAGCTTTCTTT | TRBJ1-1 | TRBV6-4 | TRBD1 | -
CASSLESTNNEQFF | TGTGCCAGCAGTTTAGAAAGCACCAACAATGAGCAGTTCTTC | TRBJ2-1 | TRBV28 | - | -
CASSQDPGRKSSGNTIYF | TGCGCCAGCAGCCAAGATCCGGGCAGGAAGAGCTCTGGAAACACCATATATTTT | TRBJ1-3 | TRBV4-1 | - | many
CASSQQVTFGEAFF | TGCGCCAGCAGCCAACAGGTCACCTTTGGGGAAGCTTTCTTT | TRBJ1-1 | TRBV4-3 | - | few
CASSLERRNTEAFF | TGCGCCAGCAGCTTGGAGCGGAGAAACACTGAAGCTTTCTTT | TRBJ1-1 | TRBV5-1 | - | many
CASSLNRRAEAFF | TGTGCCAGCAGCTTAAACAGGAGGGCTGAAGCTTTCTTT | TRBJ1-1 | TRBV7-2 | - | many
CASSQEGGREAFF | TGCGCCAGCAGCCAAGAGGGGGGGCGCGAAGCTTTCTTT | TRBJ1-1 | TRBV4-3 | - | -
CASSQTGPGWGTGELFF | TGTGCCAGCAGCCAGACAGGGCCCGGGTGGGGCACCGGGGAGCTGTTTTTT | TRBJ2-2 | TRBV7-6 | TRBD1 | few
CASSLEQGSYGYTF | TGCGCCAGCAGCTTGGAACAGGGGAGCTATGGCTACACCTTC | TRBJ1-2 | TRBV5-1 | TRBD1 | -
CASSSFSRNSPLHF | TGTGCCAGCAGCTCATTCTCCCGGAATTCACCCCTCCACTTT | TRBJ1-6 | TRBV7-8 | - | -
CASSLPGTGVHEQFF | TGTGCCAGCAGCTTACCCGGGACAGGAGTGCATGAGCAGTTCTTC | TRBJ2-1 | TRBV5-6 | TRBD1 | -
CASSGGGPQHF | TGTGCCAGCTCTGGAGGTGGGCCCCAGCATTTT | TRBJ1-5 | TRBV25-1 | - | many
CSARTGTTAYNEQFF | TGCAGTGCTAGAACCGGGACGACCGCGTACAATGAGCAGTTCTTC | TRBJ2-1 | TRBV20-1 | - | -
CASSLSAEEFQETQYF | TGTGCCAGCAGTTTATCGGCGGAGGAGTTCCAAGAGACCCAGTACTTC | TRBJ2-5 | TRBV27 | - | -
CASSPLGLGGNQPQHF | TGTGCCAGCAGCCCTCTGGGTCTCGGCGGGAATCAGCCCCAGCATTTT | TRBJ1-5 | TRBV6-2/TRBV6-3 | - | few
CASSPGVRPSYNEQFF | TGCGCCAGCAGCCCCGGGGTTCGCCCGTCCTACAATGAGCAGTTCTTC | TRBJ2-1 | TRBV5-1 | - | few
CASSFGATGNEKLFF | TGTGCCAGCAGTTTCGGGGCAACCGGTAATGAAAAACTGTTTTTT | TRBJ1-4 | TRBV6-5 | - | -
CASSSIQRGEAFF | TGTGCCAGCAGCTCGATTCAACGGGGTGAAGCTTTCTTT | TRBJ1-1 | TRBV5-6 | - | many
CSVERDYGYTF | TGCAGCGTTGAACGGGACTATGGCTACACCTTC | TRBJ1-2 | TRBV29-1 | - | many
CASSFKGIANTGELFF | TGTGCCAGCAGCTTCAAAGGCATCGCGAACACCGGGGAGCTGTTTTTT | TRBJ2-2 | TRBV5-8 | - | -
CASRPGTGRWETQYF | TGTGCCAGCAGACCCGGGACAGGGCGCTGGGAGACCCAGTACTTC | TRBJ2-5 | TRBV7-9 | TRBD1 | once
CASSLVSNYGYTF | TGTGCCAGCAGTTTAGTGTCTAACTATGGCTACACCTTC | TRBJ1-2 | TRBV28 | - | -
CASGATGGRDQPQHF | TGTGCCAGCGGGGCAACAGGGGGAAGGGATCAGCCCCAGCATTTT | TRBJ1-5 | TRBV28 | TRBD1 | many
CASRLGVYRTGELFF | TGCGCCAGCAGACTCGGGGTTTATCGCACCGGGGAGCTGTTTTTT | TRBJ2-2 | TRBV5-1 | - | few
CASTEGENTGELFF | TGTGCCAGCACCGAGGGGGAAAACACCGGGGAGCTGTTTTTT | TRBJ2-2 | TRBV7-7 | - | few
CATSERSGFYTDTQYF | TGTGCCACCAGTGAGCGGTCCGGTTTTTACACAGATACGCAGTATTTT | TRBJ2-3 | TRBV24-1 | - | -